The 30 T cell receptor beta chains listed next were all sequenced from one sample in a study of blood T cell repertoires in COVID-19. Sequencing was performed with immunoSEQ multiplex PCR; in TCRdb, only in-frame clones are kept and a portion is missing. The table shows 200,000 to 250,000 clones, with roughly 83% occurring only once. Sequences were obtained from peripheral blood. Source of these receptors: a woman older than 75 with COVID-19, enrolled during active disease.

The CDR3 region has the DNA TGTGCCATCAGTGACCCGGGACAGAACTATGGCTACACCTTC. Translation: CAISDPGQNYGYTF. The gene calls are TRBV10-3 and TRBJ1-2, with 7 bases that match TRBD1. The V gene end was trimmed by 3 bases and the J gene end by 2 bases; junction bases not matched to a gene: 3. The V gene's germline CDR1 is ENHRY and CDR2 SYGVKD. The CDR3 is made up of 14 amino acids.

The CDR3 here is CATEGAQGRVKKLFF. CDR3 in DNA: TGTGCCACCGAAGGGGCGCAAGGTCGAGTGAAAAAACTGTTTTTT. The V and J genes are TRBV10-3 and TRBJ1-4, with D perhaps matching TRBD1 (5 bases). Trimming left V 10 bases short and J 9 bases short, with 24 bases between. Germline CDR1 reads ENHRY; CDR2 reads SYGVKD. This CDR3 contains 15 residues.

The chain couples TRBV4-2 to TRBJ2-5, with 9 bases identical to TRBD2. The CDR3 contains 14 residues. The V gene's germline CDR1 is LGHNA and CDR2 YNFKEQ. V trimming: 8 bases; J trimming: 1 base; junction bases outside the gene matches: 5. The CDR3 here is CASGSSGAQETQYF. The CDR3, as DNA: TGTGCCAGCGGGTCTAGCGGGGCCCAAGAGACCCAGTACTTC.

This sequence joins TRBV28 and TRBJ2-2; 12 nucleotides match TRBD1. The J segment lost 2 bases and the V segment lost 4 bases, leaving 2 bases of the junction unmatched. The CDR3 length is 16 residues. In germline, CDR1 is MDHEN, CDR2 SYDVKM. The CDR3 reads CASSSGTGGNTGELFF. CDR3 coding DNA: TGTGCCAGCAGTTCAGGGACAGGGGGCAACACCGGGGAGCTGTTTTTT.

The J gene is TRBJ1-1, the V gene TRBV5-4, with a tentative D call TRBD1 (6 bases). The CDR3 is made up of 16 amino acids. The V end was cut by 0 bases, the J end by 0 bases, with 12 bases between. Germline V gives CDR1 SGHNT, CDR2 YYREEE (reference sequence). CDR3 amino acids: CASSLGGGQLNTEAFF. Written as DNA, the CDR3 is TGTGCCAGCAGCTTGGGAGGGGGACAATTGAACACTGAAGCTTTCTTT. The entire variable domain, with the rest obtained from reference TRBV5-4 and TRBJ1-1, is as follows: ETGVTQSPTHLIKTRGQQVTLRCSSQSGHNTVSWYQQALGQGPQFIFQYYREEENGRGNFPPRFSGLQFPNYSSELNVNALELDDSALYLCASSLGGGQLNTEAFFGQGTRLTVV.

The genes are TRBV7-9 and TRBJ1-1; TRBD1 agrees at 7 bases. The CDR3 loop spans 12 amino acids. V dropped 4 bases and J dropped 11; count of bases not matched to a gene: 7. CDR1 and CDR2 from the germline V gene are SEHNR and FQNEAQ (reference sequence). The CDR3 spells CASSSETGRAFF. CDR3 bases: TGTGCCAGCAGCTCCGAGACAGGGAGGGCTTTCTTT.

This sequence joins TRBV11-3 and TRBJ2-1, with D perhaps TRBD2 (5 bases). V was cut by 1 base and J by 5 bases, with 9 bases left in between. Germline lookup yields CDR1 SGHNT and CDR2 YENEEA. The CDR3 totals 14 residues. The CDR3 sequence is CASSLGRGNNEQFF. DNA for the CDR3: TGTGCCAGCAGCTTAGGTCGGGGAAACAATGAGCAGTTCTTC.

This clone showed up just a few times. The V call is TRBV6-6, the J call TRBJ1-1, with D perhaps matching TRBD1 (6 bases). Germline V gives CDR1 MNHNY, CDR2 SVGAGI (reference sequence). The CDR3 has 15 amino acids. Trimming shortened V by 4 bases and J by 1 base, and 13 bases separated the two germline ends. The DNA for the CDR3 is TGTGCCAGCAGTTCCCGGGGGGGCCGGAACACTGAAGCTTTCTTT. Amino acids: CASSSRGGRNTEAFF.

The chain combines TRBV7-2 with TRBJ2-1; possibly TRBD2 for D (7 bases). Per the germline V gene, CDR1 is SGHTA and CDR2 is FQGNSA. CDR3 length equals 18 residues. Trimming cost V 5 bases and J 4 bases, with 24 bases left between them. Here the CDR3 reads CASSPRGAQGGGYNEQFF. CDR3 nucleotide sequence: TGTGCCAGCAGCCCCAGAGGGGCACAGGGCGGGGGTTACAATGAGCAGTTCTTC.

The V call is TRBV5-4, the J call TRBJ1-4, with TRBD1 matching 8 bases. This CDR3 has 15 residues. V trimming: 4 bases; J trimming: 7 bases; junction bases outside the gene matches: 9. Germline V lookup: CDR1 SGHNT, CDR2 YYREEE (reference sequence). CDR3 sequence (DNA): TGTGCCAGCAGCATATCAGGGGGCGTAATTGAAAAACTGTTTTTT. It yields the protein CASSISGGVIEKLFF.

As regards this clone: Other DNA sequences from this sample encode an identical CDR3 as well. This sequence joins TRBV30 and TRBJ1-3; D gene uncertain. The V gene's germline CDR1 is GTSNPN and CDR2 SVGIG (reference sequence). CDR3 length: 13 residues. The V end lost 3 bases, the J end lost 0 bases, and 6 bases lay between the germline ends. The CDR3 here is CAWSPSSGNTIYF. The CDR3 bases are TGTGCCTGGAGCCCCAGCTCTGGAAACACCATATATTTT. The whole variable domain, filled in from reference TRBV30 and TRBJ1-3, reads SQTIHQWPATLVQPVGSPLSLECTVEGTSNPNLYWYRQAAGRGLQLLFYSVGIGQISSEVPQNLSASRPQDRQFILSSKKLLLSDSGFYLCAWSPSSGNTIYFGEGSWLTVV.

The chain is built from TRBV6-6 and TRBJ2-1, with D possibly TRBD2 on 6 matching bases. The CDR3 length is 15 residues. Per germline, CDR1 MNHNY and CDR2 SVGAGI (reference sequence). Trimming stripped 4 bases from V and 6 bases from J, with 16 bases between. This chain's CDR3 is CASSSPNMGGNEQFF. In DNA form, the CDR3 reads TGTGCCAGCAGTTCCCCGAATATGGGGGGCAATGAGCAGTTCTTC.

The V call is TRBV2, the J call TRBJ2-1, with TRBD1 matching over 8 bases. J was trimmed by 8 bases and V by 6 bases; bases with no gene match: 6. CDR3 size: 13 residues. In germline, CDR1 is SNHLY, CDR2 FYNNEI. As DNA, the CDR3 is TGTGCCAGCAGGGCTGACAGGGGCGATGAGCAGTTCTTC. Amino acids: CASRADRGDEQFF.

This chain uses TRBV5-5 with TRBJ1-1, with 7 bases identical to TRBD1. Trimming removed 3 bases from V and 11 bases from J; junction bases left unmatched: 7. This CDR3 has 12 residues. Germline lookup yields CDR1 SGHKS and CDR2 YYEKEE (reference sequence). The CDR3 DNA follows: TGTGCCAGCAGCTGGAACAGGGGCAATGCTTTCTTT. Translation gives CASSWNRGNAFF. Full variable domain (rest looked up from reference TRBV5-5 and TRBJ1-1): DAGVTQSPTHLIKTRGQQVTLRCSPISGHKSVSWYQQVLGQGPQFIFQYYEKEERGRGNFPDRFSARQFPNYSSELNVNALLLGDSALYLCASSWNRGNAFFGQGTRLTVV.

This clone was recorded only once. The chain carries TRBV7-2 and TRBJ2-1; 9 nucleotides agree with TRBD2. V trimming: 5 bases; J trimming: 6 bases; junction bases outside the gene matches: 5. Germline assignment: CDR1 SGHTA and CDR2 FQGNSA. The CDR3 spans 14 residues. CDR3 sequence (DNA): TGTGCCAGCAGCCGCGGGGGGGCAGGCAATGAGCAGTTCTTC. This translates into CASSRGGAGNEQFF.

CDR3 coding DNA: TGCGCCAGCAGCCATTCGCGGGACGGACCCTACGAGCAGTACTTC. Translation: CASSHSRDGPYEQYF. V usage is TRBV4-3 and J usage is TRBJ2-7, with D perhaps matching TRBD2 (6 bases). Germline-derived CDR1 and CDR2 are LGHNA and YSLEER. CDR3 length equals 15 residues. Trimming removed 3 bases at V and 2 bases at J, with 14 bases between.

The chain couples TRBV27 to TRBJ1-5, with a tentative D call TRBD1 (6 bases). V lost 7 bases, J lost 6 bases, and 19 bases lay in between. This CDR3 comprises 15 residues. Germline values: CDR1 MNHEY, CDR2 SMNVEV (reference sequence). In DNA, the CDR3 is TGTGCCAGCAACTCCCTGGGGGCAGGGATTCAGCCCCAGCATTTT. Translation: CASNSLGAGIQPQHF.

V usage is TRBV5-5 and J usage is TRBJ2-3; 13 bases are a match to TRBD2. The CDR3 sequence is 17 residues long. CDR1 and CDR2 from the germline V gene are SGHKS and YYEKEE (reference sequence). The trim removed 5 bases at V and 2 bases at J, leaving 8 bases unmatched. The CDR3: CASSSGLAGAYTDTQYF. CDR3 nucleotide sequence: TGTGCCAGCAGTTCCGGACTAGCGGGGGCCTACACAGATACGCAGTATTTT.

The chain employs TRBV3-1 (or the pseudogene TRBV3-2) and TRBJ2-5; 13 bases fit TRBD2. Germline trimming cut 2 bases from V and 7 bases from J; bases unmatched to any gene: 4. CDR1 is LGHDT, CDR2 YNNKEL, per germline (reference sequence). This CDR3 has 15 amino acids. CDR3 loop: CASSQLTSGGGTQYF. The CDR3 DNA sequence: TGTGCCAGCAGCCAACTAACTAGCGGGGGGGGGACCCAGTACTTC.

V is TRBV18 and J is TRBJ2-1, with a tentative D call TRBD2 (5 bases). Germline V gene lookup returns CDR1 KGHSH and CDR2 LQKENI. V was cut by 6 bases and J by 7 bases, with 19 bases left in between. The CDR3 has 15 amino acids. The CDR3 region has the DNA TGTGCCAGCTCGCCCACTAGTTTAGAAGCTAATGAGCAGTTCTTC. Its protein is CASSPTSLEANEQFF.

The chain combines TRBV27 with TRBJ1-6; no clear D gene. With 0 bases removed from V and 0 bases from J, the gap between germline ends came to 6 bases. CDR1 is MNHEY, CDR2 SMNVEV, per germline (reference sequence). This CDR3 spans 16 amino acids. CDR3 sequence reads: CASSLSGSSYNSPLHF. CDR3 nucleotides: TGTGCCAGCAGTTTATCGGGGAGCTCCTATAATTCACCCCTCCACTTT.

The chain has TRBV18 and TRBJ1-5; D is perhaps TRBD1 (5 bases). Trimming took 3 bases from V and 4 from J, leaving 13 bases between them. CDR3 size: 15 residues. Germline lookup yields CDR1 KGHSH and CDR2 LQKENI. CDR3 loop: CASSPGAVRNQPQHF. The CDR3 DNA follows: TGTGCCAGCTCACCTGGGGCGGTACGTAATCAGCCCCAGCATTTT. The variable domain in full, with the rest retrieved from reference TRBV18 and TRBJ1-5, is NAGVMQNPRHLVRRRGQEARLRCSPMKGHSHVYWYRQLPEEGLKFMVYLQKENIIDESGMPKERFSAEFPKEGPSILRIQQVVRGDSAAYFCASSPGAVRNQPQHFGDGTRLSIL.

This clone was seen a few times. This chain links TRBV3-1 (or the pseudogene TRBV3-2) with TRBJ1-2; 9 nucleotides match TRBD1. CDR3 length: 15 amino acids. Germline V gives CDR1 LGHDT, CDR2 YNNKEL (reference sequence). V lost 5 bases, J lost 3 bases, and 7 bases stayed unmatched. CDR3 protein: CASSYWDREDYGYTF. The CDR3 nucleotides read TGTGCCAGCAGCTATTGGGACAGGGAGGACTATGGCTACACCTTC.

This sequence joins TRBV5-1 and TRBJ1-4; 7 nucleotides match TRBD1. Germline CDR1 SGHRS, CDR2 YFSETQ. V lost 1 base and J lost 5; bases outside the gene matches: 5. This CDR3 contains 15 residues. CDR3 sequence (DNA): TGCGCCAGCAGCTTGTATAAGGGGGCCAATGAAAAACTGTTTTTT. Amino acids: CASSLYKGANEKLFF.

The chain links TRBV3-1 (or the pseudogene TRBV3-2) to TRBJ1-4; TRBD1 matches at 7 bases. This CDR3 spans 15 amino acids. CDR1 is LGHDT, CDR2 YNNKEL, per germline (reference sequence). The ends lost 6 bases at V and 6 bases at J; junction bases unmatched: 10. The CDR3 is CASSINRGVDEKLFF. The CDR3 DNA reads TGTGCCAGCAGTATCAACAGGGGCGTCGATGAAAAACTGTTTTTT.

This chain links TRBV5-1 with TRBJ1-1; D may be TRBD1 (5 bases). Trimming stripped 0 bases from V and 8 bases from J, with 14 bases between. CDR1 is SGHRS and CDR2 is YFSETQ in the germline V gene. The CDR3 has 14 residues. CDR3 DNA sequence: TGCGCCAGCAGCTTGGGGTCGATAAGGGGCGAAGCTTTCTTT. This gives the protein CASSLGSIRGEAFF.

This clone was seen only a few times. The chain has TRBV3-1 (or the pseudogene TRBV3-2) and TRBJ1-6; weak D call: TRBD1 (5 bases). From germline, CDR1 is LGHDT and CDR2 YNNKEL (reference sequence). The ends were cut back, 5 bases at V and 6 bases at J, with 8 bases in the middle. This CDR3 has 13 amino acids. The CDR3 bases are TGTGCCAGCAGCGGGCAGGGTAATTCACCCCTCCACTTT. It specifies CASSGQGNSPLHF.

This CDR3 reads CASSKGQGNTEAFF. Written as DNA, the CDR3 is TGTGCCAGCAGCAAGGGACAGGGTAACACTGAAGCTTTCTTT. The rearrangement joins TRBV7-6 to TRBJ1-1; 9 nucleotides align to TRBD1. The CDR3 extends over 14 amino acids. Germline CDR1 reads SGHVS; CDR2 reads FNYEAQ. Trimming took 5 bases from V and 2 from J; bases not matched to a gene: 3.

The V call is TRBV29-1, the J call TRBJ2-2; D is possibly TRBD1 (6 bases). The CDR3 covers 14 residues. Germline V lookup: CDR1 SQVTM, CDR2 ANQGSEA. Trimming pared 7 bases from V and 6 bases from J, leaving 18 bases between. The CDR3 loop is CSAQRQAQSGELFF. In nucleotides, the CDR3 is TGCAGCGCCCAACGACAGGCGCAGTCCGGGGAGCTGTTTTTT.

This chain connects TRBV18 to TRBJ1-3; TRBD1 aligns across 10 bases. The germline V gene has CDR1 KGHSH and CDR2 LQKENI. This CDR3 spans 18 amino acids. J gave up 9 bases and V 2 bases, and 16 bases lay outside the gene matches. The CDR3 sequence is CASSPKAPGQGPGGTIYF. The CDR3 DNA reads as TGTGCCAGCTCACCAAAAGCACCGGGACAGGGGCCCGGGGGCACCATATATTTT.